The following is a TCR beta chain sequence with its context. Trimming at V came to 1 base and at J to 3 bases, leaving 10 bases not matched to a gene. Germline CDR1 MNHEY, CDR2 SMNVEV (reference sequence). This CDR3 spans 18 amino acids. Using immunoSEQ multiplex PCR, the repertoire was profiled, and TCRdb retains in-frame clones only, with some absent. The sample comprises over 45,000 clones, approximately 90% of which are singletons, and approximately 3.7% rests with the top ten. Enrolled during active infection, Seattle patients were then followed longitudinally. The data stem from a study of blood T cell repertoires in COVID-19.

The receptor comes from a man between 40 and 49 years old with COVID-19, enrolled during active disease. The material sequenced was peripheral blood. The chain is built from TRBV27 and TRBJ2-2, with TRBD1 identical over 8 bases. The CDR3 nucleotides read TGTGCCAGCAGTTTATATCCCCCCAGGGGGCTTGACACCGGGGAGCTGTTTTTT. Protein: CASSLYPPRGLDTGELFF.